Included here is one T cell receptor (beta chain) sequence, with context. Its cognate antigen is unknown. Trimming cost V 3 bases and J 3 bases; bases outside gene matches: 3. This CDR3 has 14 amino acids. Germline CDR1 and CDR2: SGHNT and YYREEE (reference sequence). This specimen comes from a study of T cell responses to AZD1222 COVID-19 vaccine. About the study: Pooling was applied to second doses at about 4 or about 12 weeks. Findings and limits, study-wide: Nearly half of unique spike-specific TCRs reportedly avoided B.1.351 and B.1.1.7 mutated regions. Dominant at 160-218 and 743-854, vaccine-associated CD4 TCRs also spanned spike. Seropositive status at baseline applied to only 6 or 7 AZD1222 recipients.

Here immunoSEQ multiplex PCR was the method, and the copy in TCRdb shows in-frame clones only, minus some. The table lists 150,000 to 200,000 clones, 85% to 90% of them singletons. Specimen: peripheral blood, collected on day 0 of AZD1222 vaccination. This chain uses TRBV5-4 with TRBJ1-2; 9 nucleotides align to TRBD1. The clonotype comes from an adult in good health. The CDR3 protein is CASSSGQGYYGYTF. The DNA of the CDR3 is TGTGCCAGCAGCTCGGGACAGGGTTACTATGGCTACACCTTC.